This TCR beta chain was profiled in a study of spatial heterogeneity in lung cancer. As to time point: blood at routine non-recurrence follow-up after resection. This clonotype was detected many times. The CDR3 runs to 14 residues. After removal of 4 bases from V and 8 bases from J, the junction contained 8 bases not matched to a gene. Looked up from germline, CDR1 is SQVTM and CDR2 is ANQGSEA. TCRdb re-called the 5' RACE reads with MiXCR, one entry per CDR3 protein. Among around 44,000 distinct CDR3 sequences listed, about 10% were seen once. The specimen was PBMCs, collected at follow-up. The sequence was collected from a female donor with early-stage non-small cell lung cancer. The chain employs TRBV29-1 and TRBJ1-4, with TRBD1 matching over 9 bases. CDR3 coding DNA: TGCAGCGTTGGTCACGGACAGGGGTCCGAAAAACTGTTTTTT. This gives the protein CSVGHGQGSEKLFF.